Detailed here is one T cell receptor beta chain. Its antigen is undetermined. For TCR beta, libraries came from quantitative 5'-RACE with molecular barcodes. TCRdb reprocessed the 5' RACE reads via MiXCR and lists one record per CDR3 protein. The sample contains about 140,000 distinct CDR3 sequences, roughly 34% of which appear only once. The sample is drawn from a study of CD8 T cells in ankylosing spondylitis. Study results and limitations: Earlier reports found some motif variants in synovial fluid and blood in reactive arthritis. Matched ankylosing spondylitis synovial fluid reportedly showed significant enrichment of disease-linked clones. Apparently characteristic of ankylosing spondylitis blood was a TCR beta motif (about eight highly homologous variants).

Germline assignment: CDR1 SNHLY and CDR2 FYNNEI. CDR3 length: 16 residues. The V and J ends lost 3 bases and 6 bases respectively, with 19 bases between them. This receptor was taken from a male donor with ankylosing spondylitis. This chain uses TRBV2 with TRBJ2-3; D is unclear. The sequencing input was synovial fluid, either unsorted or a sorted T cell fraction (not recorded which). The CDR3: CASSDEYGGVFDTQYF. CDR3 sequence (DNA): TGTGCCAGCAGTGACGAGTACGGTGGGGTCTTCGATACGCAGTATTTT.